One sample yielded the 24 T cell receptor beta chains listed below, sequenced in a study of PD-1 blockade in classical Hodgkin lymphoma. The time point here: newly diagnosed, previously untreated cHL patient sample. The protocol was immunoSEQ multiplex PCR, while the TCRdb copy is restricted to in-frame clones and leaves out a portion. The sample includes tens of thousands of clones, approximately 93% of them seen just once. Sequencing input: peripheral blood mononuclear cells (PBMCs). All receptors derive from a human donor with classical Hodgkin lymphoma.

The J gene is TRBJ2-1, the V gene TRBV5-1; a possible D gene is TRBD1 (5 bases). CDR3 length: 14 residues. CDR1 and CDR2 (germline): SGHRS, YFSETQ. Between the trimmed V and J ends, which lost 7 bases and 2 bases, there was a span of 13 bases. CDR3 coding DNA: TGCGCCAGCTCTACGACAGAGGCCTACAATGAGCAGTTCTTC. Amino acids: CASSTTEAYNEQFF.

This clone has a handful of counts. Here the CDR3 reads CASSPDRASYGYTF. The CDR3 nucleotides read TGTGCCAGCAGTCCCGACAGGGCGTCCTATGGCTACACCTTC. This chain links TRBV6-1 with TRBJ1-2; 7 bases align to TRBD1. V shed 5 bases, J shed 4 bases, and the junction held 7 bases outside the gene matches. The CDR3 sequence is 14 residues long. Germline lookup yields CDR1 MNHNS and CDR2 SASEGT.

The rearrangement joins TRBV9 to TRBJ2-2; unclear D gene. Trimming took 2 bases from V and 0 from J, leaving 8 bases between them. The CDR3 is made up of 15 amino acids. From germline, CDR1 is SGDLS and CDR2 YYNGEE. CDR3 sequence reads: CASSVSSSNTGELFF. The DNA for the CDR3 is TGTGCCAGCAGCGTTTCCAGCTCGAACACCGGGGAGCTGTTTTTT.

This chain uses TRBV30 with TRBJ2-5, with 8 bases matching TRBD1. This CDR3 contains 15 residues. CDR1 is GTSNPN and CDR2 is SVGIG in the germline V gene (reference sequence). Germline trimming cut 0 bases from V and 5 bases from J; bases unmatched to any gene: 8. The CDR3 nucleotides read TGTGCCTGGAGTGTCCAGGGGGCGCTAGGCGAGACCCAGTACTTC. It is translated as CAWSVQGALGETQYF. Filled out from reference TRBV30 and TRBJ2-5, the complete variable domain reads SQTIHQWPATLVQPVGSPLSLECTVEGTSNPNLYWYRQAAGRGLQLLFYSVGIGQISSEVPQNLSASRPQDRQFILSSKKLLLSDSGFYLCAWSVQGALGETQYFGPGTRLLVL.

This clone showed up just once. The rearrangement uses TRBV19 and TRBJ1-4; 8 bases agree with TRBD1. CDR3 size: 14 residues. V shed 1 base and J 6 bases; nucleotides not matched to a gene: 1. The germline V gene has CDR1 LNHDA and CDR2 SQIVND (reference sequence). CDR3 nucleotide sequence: TGTGCCAGTAGTATAGGGACAGGGCATGAAAAACTGTTTTTT. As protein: CASSIGTGHEKLFF.

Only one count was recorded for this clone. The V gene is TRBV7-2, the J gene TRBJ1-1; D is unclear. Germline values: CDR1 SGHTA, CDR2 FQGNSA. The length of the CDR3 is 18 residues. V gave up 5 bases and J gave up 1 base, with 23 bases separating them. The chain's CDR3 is CASSPRYGVIGENTEAFF. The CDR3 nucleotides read TGTGCCAGCAGCCCCCGATACGGCGTTATAGGTGAGAACACTGAAGCTTTCTTT. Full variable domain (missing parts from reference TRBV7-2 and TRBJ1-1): GAGVSQSPSNKVTEKGKDVELRCDPISGHTALYWYRQSLGQGLEFLIYFQGNSAPDKSGLPSDRFSAERTGGSVSTLTIQRTQQEDSAVYLCASSPRYGVIGENTEAFFGQGTRLTVV.

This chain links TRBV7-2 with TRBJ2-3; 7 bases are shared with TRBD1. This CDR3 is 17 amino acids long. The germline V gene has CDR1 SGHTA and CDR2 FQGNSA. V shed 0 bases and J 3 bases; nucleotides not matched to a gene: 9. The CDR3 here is CASSLASTGTRTDTQYF. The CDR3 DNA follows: TGTGCCAGCAGCTTAGCCTCGACAGGGACGAGGACAGATACGCAGTATTTT.

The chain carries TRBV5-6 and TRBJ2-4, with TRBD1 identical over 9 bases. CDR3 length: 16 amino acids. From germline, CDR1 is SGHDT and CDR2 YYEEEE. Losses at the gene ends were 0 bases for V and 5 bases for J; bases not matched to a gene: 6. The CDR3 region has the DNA TGTGCCAGCAGCTTGGACAGGGGGCGCGTGGAAAACATTCAGTACTTC. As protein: CASSLDRGRVENIQYF.

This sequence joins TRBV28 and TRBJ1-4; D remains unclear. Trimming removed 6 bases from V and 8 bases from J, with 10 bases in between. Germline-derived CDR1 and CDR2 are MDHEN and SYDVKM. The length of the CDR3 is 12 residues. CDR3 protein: CASSRRGEKLFF. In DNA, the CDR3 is TGTGCCAGCAGCCGCAGAGGGGAAAAACTGTTTTTT.

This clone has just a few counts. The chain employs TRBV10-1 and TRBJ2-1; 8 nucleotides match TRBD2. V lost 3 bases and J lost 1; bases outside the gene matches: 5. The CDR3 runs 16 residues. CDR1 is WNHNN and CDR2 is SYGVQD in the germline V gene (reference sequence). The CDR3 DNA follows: TGCGCCAGCAGTGACCCGGGGACTAGTTCCTACAATGAGCAGTTCTTC. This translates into CASSDPGTSSYNEQFF.

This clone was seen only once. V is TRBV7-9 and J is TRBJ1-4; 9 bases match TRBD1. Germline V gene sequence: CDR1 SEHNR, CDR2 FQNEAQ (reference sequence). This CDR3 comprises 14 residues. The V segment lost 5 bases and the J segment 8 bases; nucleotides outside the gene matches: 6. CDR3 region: CASSKDRGGEKLFF. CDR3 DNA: TGTGCCAGCAGCAAGGACAGGGGAGGGGAAAAACTGTTTTTT.

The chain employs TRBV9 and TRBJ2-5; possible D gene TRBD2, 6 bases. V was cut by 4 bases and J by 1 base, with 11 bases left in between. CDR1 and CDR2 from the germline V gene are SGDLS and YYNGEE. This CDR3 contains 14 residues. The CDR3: CASSPLATQETQYF. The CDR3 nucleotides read TGTGCCAGCAGCCCCCTAGCGACCCAAGAGACCCAGTACTTC.

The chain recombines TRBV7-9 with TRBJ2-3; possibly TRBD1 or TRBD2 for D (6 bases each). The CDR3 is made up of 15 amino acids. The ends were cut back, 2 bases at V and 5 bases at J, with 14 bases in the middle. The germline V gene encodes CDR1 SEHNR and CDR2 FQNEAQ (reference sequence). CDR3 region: CASSLRGGLRDTQYF. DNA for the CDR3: TGTGCCAGCAGCTTAAGAGGGGGGCTCAGAGATACGCAGTATTTT.

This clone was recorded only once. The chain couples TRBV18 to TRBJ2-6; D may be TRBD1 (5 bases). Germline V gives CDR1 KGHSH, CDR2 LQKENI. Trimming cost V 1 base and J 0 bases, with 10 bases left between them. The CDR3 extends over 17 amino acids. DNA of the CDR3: TGTGCCAGCTCACCACGGTTTAGGGGCTCTGGGGCCAACGTCCTGACTTTC. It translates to CASSPRFRGSGANVLTF. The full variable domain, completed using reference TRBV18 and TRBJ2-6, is NAGVMQNPRHLVRRRGQEARLRCSPMKGHSHVYWYRQLPEEGLKFMVYLQKENIIDESGMPKERFSAEFPKEGPSILRIQQVVRGDSAAYFCASSPRFRGSGANVLTFGAGSRLTVL.

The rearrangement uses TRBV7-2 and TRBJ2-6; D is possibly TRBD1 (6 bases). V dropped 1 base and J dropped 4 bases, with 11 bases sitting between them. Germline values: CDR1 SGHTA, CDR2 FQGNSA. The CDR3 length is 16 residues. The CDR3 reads CASSLVGAGGANVLTF. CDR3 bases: TGTGCCAGCAGCTTAGTGGGGGCGGGCGGGGCCAACGTCCTGACTTTC.

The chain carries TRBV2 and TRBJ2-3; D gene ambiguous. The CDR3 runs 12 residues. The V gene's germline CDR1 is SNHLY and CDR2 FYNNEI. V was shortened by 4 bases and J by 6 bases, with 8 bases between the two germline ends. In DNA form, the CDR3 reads TGTGCCAGCAGTGCCCGATCCGATACGCAGTATTTT. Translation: CASSARSDTQYF.

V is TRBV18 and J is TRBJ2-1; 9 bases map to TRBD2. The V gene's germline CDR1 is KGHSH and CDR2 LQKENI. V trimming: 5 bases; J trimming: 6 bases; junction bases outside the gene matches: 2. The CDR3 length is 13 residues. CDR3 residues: CASSSGLANEQFF. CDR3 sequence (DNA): TGTGCCAGCTCATCGGGACTAGCCAATGAGCAGTTCTTC.

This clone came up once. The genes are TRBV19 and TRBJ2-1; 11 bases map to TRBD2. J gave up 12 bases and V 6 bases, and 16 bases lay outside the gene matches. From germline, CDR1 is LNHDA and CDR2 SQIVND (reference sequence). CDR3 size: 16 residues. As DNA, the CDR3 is TGTGCCAGTAGCCTAATAGGGACTAGCGGAAACTCGTGGCAGTTCTTC. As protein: CASSLIGTSGNSWQFF.

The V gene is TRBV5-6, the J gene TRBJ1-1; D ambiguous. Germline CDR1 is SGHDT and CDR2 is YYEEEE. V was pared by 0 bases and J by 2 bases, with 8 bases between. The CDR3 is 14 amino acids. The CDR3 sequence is CASSLGSRNTEAFF. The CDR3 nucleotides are TGTGCCAGCAGCTTGGGCTCTAGAAACACTGAAGCTTTCTTT.

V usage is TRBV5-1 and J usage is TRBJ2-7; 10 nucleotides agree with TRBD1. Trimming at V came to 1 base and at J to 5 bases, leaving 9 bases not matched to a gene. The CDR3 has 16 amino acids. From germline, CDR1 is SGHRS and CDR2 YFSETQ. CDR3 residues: CASSLNPGTGVNEQYF. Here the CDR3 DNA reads TGCGCCAGCAGCTTGAACCCCGGGACAGGGGTGAACGAGCAGTACTTC.

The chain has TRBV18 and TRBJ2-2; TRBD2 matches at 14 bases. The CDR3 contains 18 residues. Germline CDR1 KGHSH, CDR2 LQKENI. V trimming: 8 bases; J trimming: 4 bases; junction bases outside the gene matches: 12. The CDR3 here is CASTTSGRAGVITGELFF. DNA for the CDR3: TGTGCCAGCACGACTAGCGGGAGGGCCGGTGTGATCACCGGGGAGCTGTTTTTT.

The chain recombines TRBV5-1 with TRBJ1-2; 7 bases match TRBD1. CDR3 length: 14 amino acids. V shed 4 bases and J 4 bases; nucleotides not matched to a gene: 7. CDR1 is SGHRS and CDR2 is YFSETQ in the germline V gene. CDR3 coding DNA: TGCGCCAGCAGCGCCGGGACAGAAGTCTATGGCTACACCTTC. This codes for CASSAGTEVYGYTF.

The CDR3 reads CASSLRDTQYF. The CDR3 nucleotides read TGTGCCAGCAGCCTTAGAGATACGCAGTATTTT. The V call is TRBV5-8, the J call TRBJ2-3; D gene ambiguous. The CDR3 extends over 11 amino acids. V was shortened by 4 bases and J by 5 bases, with 5 bases between the two germline ends. The V gene's germline CDR1 is SGHTS and CDR2 YDEGEE.

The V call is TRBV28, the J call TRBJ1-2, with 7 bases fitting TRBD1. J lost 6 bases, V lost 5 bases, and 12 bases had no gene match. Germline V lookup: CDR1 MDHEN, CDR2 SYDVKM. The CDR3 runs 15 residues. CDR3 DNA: TGTGCCAGCAGTCCGTCGACAGGGTTTTTGAATGGCTACACCTTC. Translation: CASSPSTGFLNGYTF.